Listed below are T cell receptor beta chains from one sample, sequenced in a study of shared clonotypes between healthy human individuals. Libraries were prepared by immunoSEQ multiplex PCR; TCRdb keeps only in-frame clonotypes and omits some of them. The sample consists of about 2.1 million clones, 85% to 95% of them appearing once. What was sequenced was naive CD8+ T cells from PBMCs. The source is a man aged 18 to 30 in good health. Some clones in this sample may be carry-over from other donors' samples. Both conserved end residues are part of each CDR3. A D gene is named only where the DNA matches it firmly. Clone size is stated in some rows and not others, as once, few, many or a class when expanded.

V	J	D	size	DNA	CDR3
TRBV7-9	TRBJ2-1	TRBD2	-	TGTGCCAGCAGCTTCGCCGGGGGAGCGGGAGCCCATGAGCAGTTCTTC	CASSFAGGAGAHEQFF
TRBV27	TRBJ2-1	-	-	TGTGCCAGCAGTTCACTAGCTGCTGAGCAGTTCTTC	CASSSLAAEQFF
TRBV7-2	TRBJ2-3	TRBD2	-	TGTGCCAGCAGCTTACCGAGCGGGAGTTTAGCAGATACGCAGTATTTT	CASSLPSGSLADTQYF
TRBV28	TRBJ2-1	-	-	TGTGCCAGCAGTTTAGATATCCGGTCCAATGAGCAGTTCTTC	CASSLDIRSNEQFF
TRBV27	TRBJ1-1	-	-	TGTGCCAGCAGTCCTCGGGGGGCGGCGGGGACTAGAGCTTTCTTT	CASSPRGAAGTRAFF
TRBV4-3	TRBJ2-7	TRBD1	-	TGCGCCAGCAGCCAAGGTTCCGCAGGGGGCAGCGAGCAGTACTTC	CASSQGSAGGSEQYF
TRBV19	TRBJ1-5	-	-	TGTGCCAGTAGTATAATTTACACCGCCAATCAGCCCCAGCATTTT	CASSIIYTANQPQHF
TRBV28	TRBJ2-1	TRBD1	-	TGTGCCAGCAGTTTGGGGACAGGGGTTTTTAATGAGCAGTTCTTC	CASSLGTGVFNEQFF
TRBV27	TRBJ2-1	TRBD1	-	TGTGCCAGCAGTCACACCGGGACAGGGACGGACAATGAGCAGTTCTTC	CASSHTGTGTDNEQFF
TRBV4-1	TRBJ2-7	-	-	TGCGCCAGCAGCCCCGGGCTAACCTACGAGCAGTACTTC	CASSPGLTYEQYF
TRBV7-2	TRBJ1-3	TRBD1	-	TGTGCCAGCAGCTTATACAGGGGCTCTGGAAACACCATATATTTT	CASSLYRGSGNTIYF
TRBV9	TRBJ2-2	-	-	TGTGCCAGCAGCGGGACTGGCAGGGAGCTGTTTTTT	CASSGTGRELFF
TRBV4-1	TRBJ2-3	TRBD1	-	TGCGCCAGCAGCCAACCGGGGACAGGGCCAGATACGCAGTATTTT	CASSQPGTGPDTQYF
TRBV7-9	TRBJ2-5	TRBD2	-	TGTGCCAGCAGCCCGCACCGACGACTAGCGGGAGAGCAGTACTTC	CASSPHRRLAGEQYF
TRBV28	TRBJ2-3	TRBD2	-	TGTGCCAGCAGGGGGGGTAGCGGGAGGGTAGCAAATACGCAGTATTTT	CASRGGSGRVANTQYF
TRBV12-1	TRBJ1-1	-	-	TGTGCCAGCAGCCTAGTGGTTCAGGGCTCGGCTGAAGCTTTCTTT	CASSLVVQGSAEAFF
TRBV4-3	TRBJ2-7	TRBD2	-	TGCGCCAGCAGCCATAGAGCGGGGGCTTCCTACGAGCAGTACTTC	CASSHRAGASYEQYF
TRBV5-3	TRBJ1-5	TRBD1	-	TGTGCCAGAAGCAGCAAGGACAGGGTTACTAATCAGCCCCAGCATTTT	CARSSKDRVTNQPQHF
TRBV9	TRBJ2-3	-	-	TGTGCCAGCAGCGTAGAGGACAGTAGTTTCACGCAGTATTTT	CASSVEDSSFTQYF
TRBV4-3	TRBJ2-1	-	once	TGCGCCAGCAGCCAAGATACCCTAGACAATGAGCAGTTCTTC	CASSQDTLDNEQFF
TRBV29-1	TRBJ1-2	-	-	TGCAGCGTTTGGACGGCCAACGGCTACACCTTC	CSVWTANGYTF
TRBV9	TRBJ2-1	TRBD2	-	TGTGCCAGCAGCGAGTCCGGGACTAGCGACAGCTCCTACAATGAGCAGTTCTTC	CASSESGTSDSSYNEQFF
TRBV7-9	TRBJ2-1	TRBD2	-	TGTGCCAGCAGCCCTAGCGGGATCACCTACAATGAGCAGTTCTTC	CASSPSGITYNEQFF